The source of this T cell receptor beta chain is a study of T cell changes during pregnancy in multiple sclerosis. J lost 6 bases, V lost 7 bases, and 1 base had no gene match. This CDR3 region has 12 residues. Germline CDR1 reads SNHLY; CDR2 reads FYNNEI. The assay was immunoSEQ multiplex PCR, and TCRdb's table has in-frame clones only and misses some. The table shows tens of thousands of clones, with about 94% occurring only once. The chain joins TRBV2 to TRBJ1-4, with 8 bases lining up with TRBD1. Sequences were derived from CD4+ T cells from peripheral blood mononuclear cells, sampled after pregnancy. The TCR originated in a female donor with multiple sclerosis, enrolled in a pregnancy study. The CDR3 is CASNRGDEKLFF. The CDR3 DNA sequence: TGTGCCAGCAACAGGGGGGATGAAAAACTGTTTTTT. The full variable domain, with the rest looked up from reference TRBV2 and TRBJ1-4, is EPEVTQTPSHQVTQMGQEVILRCVPISNHLYFYWYRQILGQKVEFLVSFYNNEISEKSEIFDDQFSVERPDGSNFTLKIRSTKLEDSAMYFCASNRGDEKLFFGSGTQLSVL.